This TCR beta chain was sequenced during a study of blood T cell repertoires in COVID-19. CDR1 MDHEN and CDR2 SYDVKM come from the germline V gene. The CDR3 has 16 residues. V dropped 5 bases and J dropped 3; count of bases not matched to a gene: 9. The data were produced by immunoSEQ multiplex PCR, yet TCRdb's version contains in-frame clones alone and is incomplete. The sample has about 270,000 clones; more than 80% are singletons. The cohort comprised adults aged 18 to 89 years residing in approximately 25 US areas. This sequence joins TRBV28 and TRBJ1-2, with TRBD1 matching over 10 bases. This clonotype was obtained from a woman aged 30 to 39 with acute COVID-19. Source material: PBMCs or T cells enriched from blood (not recorded which). CDR3 region: CASSPGTGAMYYGYTF. The CDR3 DNA is TGTGCCAGCAGTCCCGGGACAGGGGCGATGTACTATGGCTACACCTTC.